The clone carrying this TCR beta chain turned up a few times. Antigen: not known. This sample was included in a study of cytotoxic CD8 clonotypes in ibrutinib-treated CLL. General study results and limits: Pretreatment clonality was elevated relative to age-matched healthy donors and paralleled circulating CD8+ T-cell counts. Public clonotypes were seen rarely and were contracted or stable on treatment.

Sequencing was performed with immunoSEQ multiplex PCR; in TCRdb, only in-frame clones are kept and a portion is missing. This sample has more than 200,000 clones, with just over 70% found just once. Trimming cost V 6 bases and J 8 bases; bases outside gene matches: 9. This CDR3 is 13 amino acids long. CDR1 and CDR2 from the germline V gene are MNHNS and SASEGT. The specimen comprised PBMCs, sampled after 12 months of ibrutinib treatment. This receptor was taken from a human donor with chronic lymphocytic leukemia. The V call is TRBV6-1, the J call TRBJ1-2, with 7 bases fitting TRBD1. CDR3 DNA sequence: TGTGCCAGCAGACCTGACAGGGCGGAGGGCTACACCTTC. This gives the protein CASRPDRAEGYTF.